Listed below are T cell receptor beta chains from one sample, sequenced in a study of identical twins. TCRdb fed the 5' RACE reads into MiXCR, producing one record per CDR3 protein. The sample contains under 300,000 distinct CDR3 sequences, roughly 12% of which appear only once. In addition, the sample was reused for a study of yellow fever vaccine responses in identical twins.

Sequencing was performed on memory (CD45RO+) T cells sorted from blood. The receptors were gathered from a young woman in good health. CDR3s include the opening cysteine and the closing phenylalanine or tryptophan. D genes are given only for firm matches. A clone size is listed for some rows: how often the clone was seen (once, few, many), or a class if it is expanded.

V	J	D	size	length	CDR3	DNA
TRBV5-1	TRBJ2-2	.	.	14	CASSSPRQGGELFF	TGCGCCAGCAGCTCTCCAAGGCAGGGTGGGGAGCTGTTTTTT
TRBV15	TRBJ2-4	.	many	12	CATSTAEDIQYF	TGTGCCACCAGCACTGCGGAGGACATTCAGTACTTC
TRBV7-9	TRBJ2-1	.	.	12	CASSGPDNEQFF	TGTGCCAGCTCTGGCCCTGACAATGAGCAGTTCTTC
TRBV7-8	TRBJ2-1	TRBD2	few	15	CASSFSSGRINEQFF	TGTGCCAGCAGCTTTTCTAGCGGGAGAATCAATGAGCAGTTCTTC
TRBV20-1	TRBJ1-1	.	few	16	CSARGRGRGSNTEAFF	TGCAGTGCTAGAGGAAGGGGTCGGGGATCGAACACTGAAGCTTTCTTT
TRBV3-1	TRBJ2-2	.	few	14	CASSTAQGTGELFF	TGTGCCAGCAGCACTGCACAGGGCACCGGGGAGCTGTTTTTT
TRBV7-9	TRBJ1-4	.	few	11	CASSFTEKLFF	TGTGCCAGCAGCTTTACTGAAAAACTGTTTTTT
TRBV7-6	TRBJ2-2	.	few	12	CASSQTTGELFF	TGTGCCAGCAGCCAGACCACCGGGGAGCTGTTTTTT
TRBV18	TRBJ1-1	.	.	11	CASSPVKDAFF	TGTGCCAGCTCACCGGTAAAGGACGCTTTCTTT
TRBV4-3	TRBJ2-1	.	few	12	CASSQLVNEQFF	TGCGCCAGCAGCCAACTGGTAAATGAGCAGTTCTTC
TRBV28	TRBJ1-2	.	.	11	CASSDKYGYTF	TGTGCCAGCAGTGATAAATATGGCTACACCTTC
TRBV6-1	TRBJ2-3	TRBD2	few	16	CASKATSGRVTDTQYF	TGTGCCAGCAAAGCTACTAGCGGGAGAGTCACAGATACGCAGTATTTT
TRBV20-1	TRBJ2-7	TRBD2	.	14	CSAGTGTSPYEQYF	TGCAGTGCTGGAACCGGGACTAGCCCCTACGAGCAGTACTTC
TRBV11-2	TRBJ2-7	TRBD2	.	15	CASSLDAGGVSEQYF	TGTGCCAGCAGCTTAGATGCCGGGGGGGTATCCGAGCAGTACTTC
TRBV5-8	TRBJ1-2	TRBD1	.	15	CASSLGMTGFYGYTF	TGTGCCAGCAGCTTGGGGATGACAGGGTTCTATGGCTACACCTTC
TRBV11-2	TRBJ1-2	.	.	13	CASSSGARDGYTF	TGTGCCAGCAGCTCCGGGGCCAGGGATGGCTACACCTTC
TRBV5-6	TRBJ2-1	TRBD1	.	15	CASSYGTGSYNEQFF	TGTGCCAGCAGCTACGGGACAGGGTCGTACAATGAGCAGTTCTTC
TRBV9	TRBJ2-3	.	few	18	CASSEQAVRSRATDTQYF	TGTGCCAGCAGCGAACAGGCGGTCCGGAGTCGAGCAACAGATACGCAGTATTTT
TRBV12-3/TRBV12-4	TRBJ1-5	.	many	15	CASSSAGNSNQPQHF	TGTGCCAGCAGTTCTGCAGGGAACAGCAATCAGCCCCAGCATTTT
TRBV27	TRBJ2-1	TRBD2	few	16	CASSFLAGATYNEQFF	TGTGCCAGCAGTTTCCTAGCGGGGGCTACCTACAATGAGCAGTTCTTC
TRBV14	TRBJ2-5	TRBD2	many	16	CASSPPGTSFQETQYF	TGTGCCAGCAGCCCCCCTGGGACTAGTTTCCAAGAGACCCAGTACTTC
TRBV4-1	TRBJ2-7	TRBD2	few	17	CASSQDRGGLPTYEQYF	TGCGCCAGCAGCCAAGATCGGGGGGGGCTCCCGACCTACGAGCAGTACTTC
TRBV7-2	TRBJ2-3	TRBD2	.	15	CASSVGLANTDTQYF	TGTGCCAGCAGCGTGGGACTAGCGAACACAGATACGCAGTATTTT